Listed below are T cell receptor beta chains from one sample, sequenced in a study of identical twins' blood T cells. Each CDR3 protein gets one entry after TCRdb re-called the 5' RACE reads with MiXCR. The sample carries a few hundred thousand distinct CDR3 sequences, over 25% recorded once. Source material: PBMCs. The receptors were gathered from a woman between 18 and 49 years old in good health. CDR3s include the opening cysteine and the closing phenylalanine or tryptophan. A D gene is named only where the DNA matches it firmly. The listing skips clone size in some rows; elsewhere it reads once, few, many or a size class.

clone_size,v_call,j_call,d_call,cdr3_aa,cdr3_nt
.,TRBV7-2,TRBJ1-4,.,CASSHRVGGTNEKLFF,TGTGCCAGCAGTCACAGGGTGGGGGGAACTAATGAAAAACTGTTTTTT
once,TRBV7-9,TRBJ2-5,.,CASRYAYQETQYF,TGTGCCAGCAGATATGCGTACCAAGAGACCCAGTACTTC
few,TRBV20-1,TRBJ2-3,TRBD2,CSARRGAVDTQYF,TGCAGTGCTAGGCGGGGGGCCGTGGATACGCAGTATTTT
.,TRBV29-1,TRBJ1-1,.,CSGNRPNTEAFF,TGCAGCGGTAACCGACCGAACACTGAAGCTTTCTTT
.,TRBV5-1,TRBJ1-2,.,CASSSEWSYGYTF,TGCGCCAGCAGCTCGGAGTGGAGCTATGGCTACACCTTC
many,TRBV12-3/TRBV12-4,TRBJ1-5,.,CASSLGNQPQHF,TGTGCCAGCAGTTTAGGCAATCAGCCCCAGCATTTT
.,TRBV20-1,TRBJ1-1,.,CSAKSTGNTEAFF,TGCAGTGCTAAATCTACAGGGAACACTGAAGCTTTCTTT
.,TRBV4-2,TRBJ1-5,.,CASSQDLGGLQPQHF,TGTGCCAGCAGCCAAGATTTGGGGGGGCTTCAGCCCCAGCATTTT
.,TRBV12-5,TRBJ2-1,.,CASGFSGPGNEQFF,TGTGCTAGTGGTTTCTCCGGACCTGGCAATGAGCAGTTCTTC
.,TRBV7-9,TRBJ1-1,.,CASTPGWEAFF,TGTGCCAGCACCCCCGGATGGGAAGCTTTCTTT
.,TRBV10-3,TRBJ2-7,.,CAISRNSYEQYF,TGTGCCATCAGCCGGAATTCCTACGAGCAGTACTTC
.,TRBV20-1,TRBJ1-1,.,CSARIGGFLNTEAFF,TGCAGTGCTAGAATTGGGGGCTTTTTGAACACTGAAGCTTTCTTT
few,TRBV25-1,TRBJ2-1,.,CASSQHYNEQFF,TGTGCCAGCAGTCAGCACTACAATGAGCAGTTCTTC
.,TRBV5-1,TRBJ1-1,TRBD1,CASSTGQGGNTEAFF,TGCGCCAGCAGCACGGGACAGGGGGGGAACACTGAAGCTTTCTTT
.,TRBV15,TRBJ2-3,TRBD1,CATSNPLGRTQGPDTQYF,TGTGCCACCAGCAACCCACTCGGACGAACACAGGGGCCAGATACGCAGTATTTT
.,TRBV20-1,TRBJ2-3,TRBD2,CSARSGTSGYTDTQYF,TGCAGTGCTCGGTCCGGGACTAGCGGGTATACAGATACGCAGTATTTT
.,TRBV28,TRBJ2-1,.,CASSQGQFGYNEQFF,TGTGCCAGCAGCCAGGGGCAATTCGGATACAATGAGCAGTTCTTC
few,TRBV14,TRBJ1-1,.,CASSQGWGKGSYTEAFF,TGTGCCAGCAGCCAAGGGTGGGGTAAGGGGAGTTACACTGAAGCTTTCTTT
many,TRBV19,TRBJ2-2,.,CASSIPANTGELFF,TGTGCCAGTAGTATCCCCGCGAACACCGGGGAGCTGTTTTTT
.,TRBV5-1,TRBJ1-1,.,CASQLRGDTEAFF,TGCGCCAGCCAATTAAGGGGGGACACTGAAGCTTTCTTT
.,TRBV4-2,TRBJ2-3,TRBD2,CASSQERGSGYTDTQYF,TGTGCCAGCAGCCAAGAGCGAGGTAGCGGGTACACAGATACGCAGTATTTT
.,TRBV25-1,TRBJ1-5,.,CASSEGRYNQPQHF,TGTGCCAGTAGTGAAGGCAGATACAATCAGCCCCAGCATTTT
.,TRBV20-1,TRBJ1-5,.,CSARGGRVESNQPQHF,TGCAGTGCTAGAGGGGGCCGGGTTGAGAGCAATCAGCCCCAGCATTTT
.,TRBV24-1,TRBJ2-7,.,CATSDADYEQYF,TGTGCCACCAGTGACGCGGACTACGAGCAGTACTTC
.,TRBV20-1,TRBJ1-4,.,CSARELTAGTREKLFF,TGCAGTGCTAGAGAATTAACAGCAGGGACTCGTGAAAAACTGTTTTTT
few,TRBV4-2,TRBJ2-2,.,CASSQEGLNTGELFF,TGTGCCAGCAGCCAGGAGGGCCTGAACACCGGGGAGCTGTTTTTT
.,TRBV6-5,TRBJ2-2,.,CASRYGGGTGELFF,TGTGCCAGCAGATACGGGGGTGGCACCGGGGAGCTGTTTTTT
.,TRBV6-5,TRBJ2-2,.,CASSYSFYTGGLFF,TGTGCCAGCAGTTACTCGTTTTACACCGGGGGGCTGTTTTTT
.,TRBV11-2,TRBJ2-7,.,CASSLTEQYF,TGTGCCAGCAGCCTAACTGAGCAGTACTTC
.,TRBV10-3,TRBJ1-3,.,CAISDGENTIYF,TGTGCCATCAGTGATGGGGAAAACACCATATATTTT
many,TRBV25-1,TRBJ2-2,.,CASSEKLENTGELFF,TGTGCCAGCAGTGAAAAGCTGGAAAACACCGGGGAGCTGTTTTTT
many,TRBV6-2/TRBV6-3,TRBJ2-1,TRBD2,CASSYSEIAGGSYNEQFF,TGTGCCAGCAGTTACAGTGAGATAGCGGGAGGTTCCTACAATGAGCAGTTCTTC
few,TRBV7-9,TRBJ1-2,TRBD1,CASSPRQGLHYGYTF,TGTGCCAGCAGCCCAAGACAGGGGCTGCACTATGGCTACACCTTC
.,TRBV19,TRBJ1-1,.,CASSRDVSTEAFF,TGTGCCAGTAGCAGGGACGTGAGTACTGAAGCTTTCTTT
many,TRBV10-3,TRBJ1-1,.,CAIRPDSGGNTEAFF,TGTGCCATCAGACCCGACTCGGGGGGGAACACTGAAGCTTTCTTT